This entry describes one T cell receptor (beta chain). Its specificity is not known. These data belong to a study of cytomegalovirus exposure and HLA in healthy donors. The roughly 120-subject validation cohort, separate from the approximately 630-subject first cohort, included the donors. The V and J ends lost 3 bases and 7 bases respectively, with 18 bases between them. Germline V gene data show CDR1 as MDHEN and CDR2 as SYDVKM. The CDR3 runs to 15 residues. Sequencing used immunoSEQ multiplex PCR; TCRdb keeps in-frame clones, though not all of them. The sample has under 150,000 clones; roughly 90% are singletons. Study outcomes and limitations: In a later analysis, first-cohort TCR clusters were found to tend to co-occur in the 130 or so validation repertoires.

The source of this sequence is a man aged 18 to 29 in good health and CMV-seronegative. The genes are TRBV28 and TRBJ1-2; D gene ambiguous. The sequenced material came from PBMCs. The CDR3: CASSFLRLQGSGYTF. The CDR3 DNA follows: TGTGCCAGCAGTTTCTTAAGGCTCCAAGGGAGTGGCTACACCTTC.